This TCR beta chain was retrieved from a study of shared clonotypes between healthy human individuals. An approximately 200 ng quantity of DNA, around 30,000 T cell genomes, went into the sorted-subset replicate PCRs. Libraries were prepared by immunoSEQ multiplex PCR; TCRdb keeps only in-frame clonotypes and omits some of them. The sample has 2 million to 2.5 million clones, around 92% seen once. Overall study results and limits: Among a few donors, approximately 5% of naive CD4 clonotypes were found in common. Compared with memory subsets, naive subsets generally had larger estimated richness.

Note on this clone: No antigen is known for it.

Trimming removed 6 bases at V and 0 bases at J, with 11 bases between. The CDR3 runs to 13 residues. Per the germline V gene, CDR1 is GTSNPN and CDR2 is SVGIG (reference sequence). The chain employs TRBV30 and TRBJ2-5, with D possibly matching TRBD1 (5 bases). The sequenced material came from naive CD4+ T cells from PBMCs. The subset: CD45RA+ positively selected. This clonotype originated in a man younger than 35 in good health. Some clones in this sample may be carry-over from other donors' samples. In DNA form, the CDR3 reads TGTGCCTGTTCAGGGCAGTACCAAGAGACCCAGTACTTC. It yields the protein CACSGQYQETQYF.